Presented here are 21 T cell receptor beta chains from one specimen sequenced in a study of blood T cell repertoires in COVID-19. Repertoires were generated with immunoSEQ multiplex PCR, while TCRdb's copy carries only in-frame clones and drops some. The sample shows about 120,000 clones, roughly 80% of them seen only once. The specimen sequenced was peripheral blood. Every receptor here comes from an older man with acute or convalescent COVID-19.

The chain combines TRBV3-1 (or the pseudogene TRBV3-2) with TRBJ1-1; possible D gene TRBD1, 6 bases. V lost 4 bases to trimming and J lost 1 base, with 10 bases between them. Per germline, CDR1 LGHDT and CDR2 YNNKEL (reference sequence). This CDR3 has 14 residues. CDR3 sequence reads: CASSPGQQNTEAFF. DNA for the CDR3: TGTGCCAGCAGCCCCGGACAGCAGAACACTGAAGCTTTCTTT.

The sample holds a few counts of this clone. This CDR3 is CASSSPGGSPGELFF. DNA of the CDR3: TGTGCCAGCAGTTCTCCCGGGGGGAGCCCTGGGGAGCTGTTTTTT. This chain uses TRBV28 with TRBJ2-2, with 7 bases aligning to TRBD2. Trimming took 4 bases from V and 8 from J; bases not matched to a gene: 10. The CDR3 runs to 15 residues. The V gene's germline CDR1 is MDHEN and CDR2 SYDVKM.

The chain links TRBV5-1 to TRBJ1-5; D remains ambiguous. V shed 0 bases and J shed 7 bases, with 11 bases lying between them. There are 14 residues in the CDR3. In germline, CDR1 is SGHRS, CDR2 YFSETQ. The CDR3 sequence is CASSLVGVNQPQHF. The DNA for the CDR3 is TGCGCCAGCAGCTTGGTGGGCGTTAACCAGCCCCAGCATTTT.

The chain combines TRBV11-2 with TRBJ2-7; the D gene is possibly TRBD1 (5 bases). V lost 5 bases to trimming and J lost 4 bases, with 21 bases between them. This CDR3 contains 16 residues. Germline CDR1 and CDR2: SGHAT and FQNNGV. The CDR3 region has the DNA TGTGCCAGCAGCCCGAACGGACGCGCAAGGGGTTACGAGCAGTACTTC. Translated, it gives CASSPNGRARGYEQYF.

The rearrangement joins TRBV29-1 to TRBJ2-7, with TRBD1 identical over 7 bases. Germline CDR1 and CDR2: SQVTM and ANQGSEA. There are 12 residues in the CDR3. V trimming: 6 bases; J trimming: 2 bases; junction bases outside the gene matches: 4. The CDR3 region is CSVSGGPYEQYF. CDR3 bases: TGCAGCGTCTCAGGGGGACCCTACGAGCAGTACTTC.

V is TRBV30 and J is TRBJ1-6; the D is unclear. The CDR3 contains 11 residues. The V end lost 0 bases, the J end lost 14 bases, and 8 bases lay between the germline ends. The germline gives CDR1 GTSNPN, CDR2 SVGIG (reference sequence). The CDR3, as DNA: TGTGCCTGGAGTGTACAACGGGCCCTCCACTTT. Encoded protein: CAWSVQRALHF.

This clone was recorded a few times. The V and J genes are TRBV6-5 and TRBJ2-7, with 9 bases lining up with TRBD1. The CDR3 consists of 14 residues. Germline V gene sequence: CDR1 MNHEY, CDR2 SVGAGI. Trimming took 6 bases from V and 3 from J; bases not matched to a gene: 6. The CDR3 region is CASRDPGQGYEQYF. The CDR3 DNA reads TGTGCCAGCAGAGACCCGGGACAGGGCTACGAGCAGTACTTC.

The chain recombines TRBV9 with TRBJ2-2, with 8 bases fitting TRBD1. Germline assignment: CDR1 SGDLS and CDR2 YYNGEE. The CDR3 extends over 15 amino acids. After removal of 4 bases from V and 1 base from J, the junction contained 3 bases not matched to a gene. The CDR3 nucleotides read TGTGCCAGCAGCCCCGGGACAGGGAACACCGGGGAGCTGTTTTTT. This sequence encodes CASSPGTGNTGELFF.

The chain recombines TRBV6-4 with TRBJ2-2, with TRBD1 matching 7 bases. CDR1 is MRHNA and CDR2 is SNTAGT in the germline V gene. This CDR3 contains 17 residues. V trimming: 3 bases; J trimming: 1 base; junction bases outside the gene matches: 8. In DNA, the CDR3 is TGTGCCAGCAGTGATTGGTATAGGGGGCTGAACACCGGGGAGCTGTTTTTT. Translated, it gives CASSDWYRGLNTGELFF.

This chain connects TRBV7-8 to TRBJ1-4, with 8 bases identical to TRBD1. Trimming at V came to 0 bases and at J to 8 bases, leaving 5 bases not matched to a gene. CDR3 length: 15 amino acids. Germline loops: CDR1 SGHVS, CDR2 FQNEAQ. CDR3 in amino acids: CASSLAGQGAEKLFF. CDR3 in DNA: TGTGCCAGCAGCTTAGCTGGGCAGGGGGCGGAAAAACTGTTTTTT.

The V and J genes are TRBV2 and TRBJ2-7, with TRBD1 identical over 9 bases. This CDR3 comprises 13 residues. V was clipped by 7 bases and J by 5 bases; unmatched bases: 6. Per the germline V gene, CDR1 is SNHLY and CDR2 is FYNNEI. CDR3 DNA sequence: TGTGCCAGCAACGGACAGGGGACCAACGAGCAGTACTTC. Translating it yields CASNGQGTNEQYF.

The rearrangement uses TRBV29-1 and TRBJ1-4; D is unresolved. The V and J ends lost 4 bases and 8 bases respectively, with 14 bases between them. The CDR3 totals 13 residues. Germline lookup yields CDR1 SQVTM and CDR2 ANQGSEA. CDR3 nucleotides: TGCAGCGTTGTAGGAAGCGACGGCGAAAAACTGTTTTTT. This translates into CSVVGSDGEKLFF.

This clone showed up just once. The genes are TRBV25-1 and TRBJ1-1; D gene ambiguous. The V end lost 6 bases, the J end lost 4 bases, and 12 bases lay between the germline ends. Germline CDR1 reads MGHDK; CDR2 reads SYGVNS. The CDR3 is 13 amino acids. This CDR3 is CASRLLGSTEAFF. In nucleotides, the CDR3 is TGTGCCAGCAGGCTTCTCGGGAGCACTGAAGCTTTCTTT.

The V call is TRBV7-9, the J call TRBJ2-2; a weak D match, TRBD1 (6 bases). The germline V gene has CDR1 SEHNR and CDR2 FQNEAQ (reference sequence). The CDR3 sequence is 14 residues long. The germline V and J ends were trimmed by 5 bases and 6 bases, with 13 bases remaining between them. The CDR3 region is CASSRTTGSGELFF. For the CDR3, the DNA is TGTGCCAGCAGCCGAACAACAGGGTCCGGGGAGCTGTTTTTT. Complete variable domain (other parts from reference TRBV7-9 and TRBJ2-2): DTGVSQNPRHKITKRGQNVTFRCDPISEHNRLYWYRQTLGQGPEFLTYFQNEAQLEKSRLLSDRFSAERPKGSFSTLEIQRTEQGDSAMYLCASSRTTGSGELFFGEGSRLTVL.

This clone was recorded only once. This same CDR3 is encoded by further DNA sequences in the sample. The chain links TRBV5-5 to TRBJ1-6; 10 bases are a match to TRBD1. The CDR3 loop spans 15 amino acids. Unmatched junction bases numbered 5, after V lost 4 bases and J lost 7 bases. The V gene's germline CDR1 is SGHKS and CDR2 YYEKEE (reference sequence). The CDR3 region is CASSPGTGVNSPLHF. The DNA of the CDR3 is TGTGCCAGCAGCCCCGGGACAGGGGTGAATTCACCCCTCCACTTT.

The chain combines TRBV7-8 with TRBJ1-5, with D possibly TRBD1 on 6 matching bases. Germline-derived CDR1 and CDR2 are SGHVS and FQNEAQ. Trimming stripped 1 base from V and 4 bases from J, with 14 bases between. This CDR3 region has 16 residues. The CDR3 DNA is TGTGCCAGCAGCTTAGTTCGAGACAGGAGGAATCAGCCCCAGCATTTT. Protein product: CASSLVRDRRNQPQHF.

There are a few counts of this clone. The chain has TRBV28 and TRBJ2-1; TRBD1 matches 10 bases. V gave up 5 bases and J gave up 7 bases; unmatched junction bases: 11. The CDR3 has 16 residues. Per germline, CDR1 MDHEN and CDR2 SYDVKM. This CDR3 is CASSIVTGGSWNEQFF. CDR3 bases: TGTGCCAGCAGTATCGTGACAGGGGGCAGTTGGAATGAGCAGTTCTTC.

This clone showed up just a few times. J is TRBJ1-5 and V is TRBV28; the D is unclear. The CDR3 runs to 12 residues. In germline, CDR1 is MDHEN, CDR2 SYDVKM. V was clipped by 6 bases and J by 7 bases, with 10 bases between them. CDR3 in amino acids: CASRVRGQPQHF. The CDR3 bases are TGTGCCAGCAGGGTGAGAGGCCAGCCCCAGCATTTT. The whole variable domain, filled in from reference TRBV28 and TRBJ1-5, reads DVKVTQSSRYLVKRTGEKVFLECVQDMDHENMFWYRQDPGLGLRLIYFSYDVKMKEKGDIPEGYSVSREKKERFSLILESASTNQTSMYLCASRVRGQPQHFGDGTRLSIL.

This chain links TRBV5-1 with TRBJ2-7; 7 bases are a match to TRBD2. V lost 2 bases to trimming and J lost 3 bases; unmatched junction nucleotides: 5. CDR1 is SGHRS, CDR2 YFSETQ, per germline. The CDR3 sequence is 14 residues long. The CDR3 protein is CASSFGPSGYEQYF. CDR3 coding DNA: TGCGCCAGCAGCTTCGGCCCTAGCGGCTACGAGCAGTACTTC.

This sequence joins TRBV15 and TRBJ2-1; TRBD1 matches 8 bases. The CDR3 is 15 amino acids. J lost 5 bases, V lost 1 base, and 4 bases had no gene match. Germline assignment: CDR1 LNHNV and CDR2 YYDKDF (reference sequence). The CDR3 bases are TGTGCCACCAGCAGAGTGACAGGGGACGACAATGAGCAGTTCTTC. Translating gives CATSRVTGDDNEQFF.

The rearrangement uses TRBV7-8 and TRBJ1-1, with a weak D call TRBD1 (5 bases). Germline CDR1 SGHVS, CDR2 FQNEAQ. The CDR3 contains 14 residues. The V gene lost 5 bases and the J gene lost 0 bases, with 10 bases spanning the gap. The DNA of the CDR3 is TGTGCCAGCAGCCGAAGACAGTTGAACACTGAAGCTTTCTTT. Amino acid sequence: CASSRRQLNTEAFF.